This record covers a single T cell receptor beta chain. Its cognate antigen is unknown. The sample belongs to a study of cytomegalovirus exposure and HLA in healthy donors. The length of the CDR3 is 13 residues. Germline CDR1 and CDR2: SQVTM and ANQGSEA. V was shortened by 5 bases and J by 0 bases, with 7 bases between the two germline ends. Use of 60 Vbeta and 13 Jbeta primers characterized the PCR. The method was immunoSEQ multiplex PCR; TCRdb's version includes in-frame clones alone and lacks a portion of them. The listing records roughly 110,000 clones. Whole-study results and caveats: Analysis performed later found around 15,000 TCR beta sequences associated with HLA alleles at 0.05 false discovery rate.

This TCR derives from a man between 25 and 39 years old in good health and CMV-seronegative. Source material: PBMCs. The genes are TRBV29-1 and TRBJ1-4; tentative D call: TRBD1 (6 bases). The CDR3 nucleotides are TGCAGCGTTACAGGGTCAACTAATGAAAAACTGTTTTTT. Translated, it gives CSVTGSTNEKLFF. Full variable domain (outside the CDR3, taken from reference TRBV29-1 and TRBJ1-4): SAVISQKPSRDICQRGTSLTIQCQVDSQVTMMFWYRQQPGQSLTLIATANQGSEATYESGFVIDKFPISRPNLTFSTLTVSNMSPEDSSIYLCSVTGSTNEKLFFGSGTQLSVL.